These T cell receptor beta chains were read from a single sample in a study of blood T cell repertoires in COVID-19. Assay used: immunoSEQ multiplex PCR; TCRdb lists only in-frame clones, some missing. This sample yields roughly 100,000 clones, of which roughly 91% are seen a single time; approximately 4.8% belongs to the top ten. What was sequenced was peripheral blood. The receptors here all came from a woman of 80 years or more with active COVID-19. Both conserved end residues are part of each CDR3. Clone size is not always given. Where it is, it says once, few, many or a class for expanded clones.

clone size,V gene,J gene,CDR3 protein
.,TRBV4-2,TRBJ2-7,CASSPPRGGQYEQYF
.,TRBV7-9,TRBJ2-1,CASSYGTGYNEQFF
.,TRBV6-6,TRBJ2-1,CASRPLESSYNEQFF
.,TRBV3-1/TRBV3-2,TRBJ2-5,CASRLAGRVETQYF
.,TRBV10-3,TRBJ2-3,CAISGQGSDTQYF
.,TRBV24-1,TRBJ2-7,CATSDSLSPYEQYF
once,TRBV30,TRBJ2-7,CAFLSRTSYEQYF
.,TRBV3-1/TRBV3-2,TRBJ1-3,CASSPDSSGNTIYF
.,TRBV6-2/TRBV6-3,TRBJ2-2,CASSYSRGATTGELFF
once,TRBV19,TRBJ2-1,CASSIGGPNNEQFF